This T cell receptor (beta chain) was sequenced in a study of T-cell reconstitution after alpha-beta-depleted transplantation in children. The J segment lost 3 bases and the V segment lost 5 bases, leaving 5 bases of the junction unmatched. This CDR3 has 15 amino acids. This clonotype came up many times. Its matching antigen is unknown. Preparation of the TCRbeta library involved a method that used unique molecular identifiers. TCRdb ran MiXCR on the PCR reads and lists one entry per CDR3 protein. In the table there are about 580,000 distinct CDR3 sequences, 23% of which are singletons. Study results and limitations: Diversity of TCRbeta at day 60 was high in some patients, arising from surviving recipient T cells and thymic progenitors. Several hundred graft clones that had expanded were reportedly the source of alpha-beta T cells about two months after transplant. Newly produced T cells mostly accounted for T-cell counts and diversity one year post-transplant.

The material was PBMCs, mostly from graft donor cells, obtained 360 days after TCRalphabeta/CD19-depleted stem cell transplant. V is TRBV12-3 or TRBV12-4 and J is TRBJ2-5; the match to TRBD1 covers 11 bases. The TCR comes from a boy in the first two years of life who had a stem cell transplant for acute myeloid leukemia, so the T cells may come from the graft donor. CDR3 in DNA: TGTGCCAGCAGTACCCGGGACAGGGGGAAAGAGACCCAGTACTTC. It encodes CASSTRDRGKETQYF.